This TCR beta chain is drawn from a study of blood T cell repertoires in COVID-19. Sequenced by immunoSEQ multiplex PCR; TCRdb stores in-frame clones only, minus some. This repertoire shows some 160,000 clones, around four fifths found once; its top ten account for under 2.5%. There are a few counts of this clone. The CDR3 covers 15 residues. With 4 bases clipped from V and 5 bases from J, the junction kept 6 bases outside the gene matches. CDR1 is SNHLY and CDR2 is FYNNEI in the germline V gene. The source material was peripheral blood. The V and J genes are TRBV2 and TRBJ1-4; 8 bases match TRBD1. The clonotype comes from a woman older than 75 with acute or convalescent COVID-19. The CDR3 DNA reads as TGTGCCAGCAGTGTTGACAGGGGCGAAAATGAAAAACTGTTTTTT. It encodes CASSVDRGENEKLFF.